This T cell receptor beta chain was identified in a study of OX40 agonist ivuxolimab in advanced cancers. About the full investigation: Ivuxolimab was an agonistic, fully human IgG2 monoclonal antibody directed against OX40 (CD134), a costimulatory receptor. Partial responses occurred in three dose-escalation patients: two with cutaneous melanoma and one with hepatocellular carcinoma. The paper describes the monotherapy dose-escalation part (N = 52 patients) of the phase I trial of ivuxolimab. Among the roughly 50 dose-escalation patients, about 20 had hepatocellular carcinoma, roughly 15 melanoma, 9 renal cell carcinoma and 9 head and neck cancer. Prior anti-PD-1, anti-PD-L1 or anti-CTLA-4 therapy was permitted, and checkpoint inhibitors had been received by roughly two fifths of dose-escalation patients. A male proportion of about 79% and a mean age of approximately 55 years, ranging from about 23 to 79, were recorded for the dose-escalation cohort. The purpose of peripheral TCRbeta sequencing was to test whether ivuxolimab changed TCR sequence diversity and led to clonal T-cell expansion. Intravenous ivuxolimab was administered to patients every 2 weeks at six dose levels: 0.01, 0.1, 0.3, 1.5, 3 and 10 mg/kg.

Patients with autoimmune disease history or receiving systemic immunosuppression were excluded from the trial. In every dose cohort, peripheral blood was drawn for TCR sequencing at baseline, cycle 4 day 1, and cycle 7 day 1. The samples were taken from a phase I, first-in-human, multicenter, open-label dose-escalation trial of ivuxolimab. Adults with locally advanced or metastatic melanoma, renal cell, hepatocellular, or head and neck squamous cell carcinoma were enrolled in the trial. CD4+ and CD8+ T cells were sorted separately from peripheral blood before TCR sequencing. Genomic DNA was extracted from sorted cells for sequencing of the TCRbeta CDR3 region. The immunoSEQ Assay was used to sequence the TCRbeta CDR3 regions. TCRdb mirrors the immuneACCESS table, restricted to in-frame sequences. Some clones are absent from its copies; in checked studies, under half trace to an unresolved V gene, and the reason for the others is unknown. The sample table contains around 62,000 clones; only one count was recorded for about four fifths of them. The ten top clones hold 5.5% of the sample.

About this clone itself: Its cognate antigen has yet to be identified. No base qualities exist here, and no much larger clone lies one base off it.

Beyond this particular receptor, the publication reports: Low levels of normalized T-cell clonal expansion were also seen in some nonresponding patients. Which antigens the clonally expanded peripheral T cells were specific for was not determined. In the 0.1-3.0 mg/kg groups, partial responders were among the patients with the lowest normalized peripheral clonal expansion, particularly in CD8+ T cells. Clonal expansion of both CD4+ and CD8+ blood T cells was observed from baseline to week 6 at doses 0.1 to 3.0 mg/kg. After ivuxolimab, CD8+ T cells had more expanded clones than CD4+ T cells on average.

Sequences were derived from CD4+ or CD8+ T cells sorted from blood, sampled in a trial of the OX40 agonist ivuxolimab. The receptor was derived from an adult with an advanced solid tumor such as melanoma, head and neck, liver or kidney cancer.

The DNA is as follows: TGTGCCAGCAGCTCACGGACAGGGGGCGTTACCAAAAACATTCAGTACTTC. The encoded protein is CASSSRTGGVTKNIQYF. The rearranged segments are TRBV11-2 and TRBJ2-4; the junction holds 11 bases that match TRBD1. V has 4 bases trimmed and J has 2 bases trimmed; junction bases matching no gene number 7. In the germline V gene, CDR1 corresponds to SGHAT and CDR2 to FQNNGV. From the cysteine up to the phenylalanine, the CDR3 has a length of 17 residues. Solely the CDR3 DNA is kept, with 51 bases framed from the first base.